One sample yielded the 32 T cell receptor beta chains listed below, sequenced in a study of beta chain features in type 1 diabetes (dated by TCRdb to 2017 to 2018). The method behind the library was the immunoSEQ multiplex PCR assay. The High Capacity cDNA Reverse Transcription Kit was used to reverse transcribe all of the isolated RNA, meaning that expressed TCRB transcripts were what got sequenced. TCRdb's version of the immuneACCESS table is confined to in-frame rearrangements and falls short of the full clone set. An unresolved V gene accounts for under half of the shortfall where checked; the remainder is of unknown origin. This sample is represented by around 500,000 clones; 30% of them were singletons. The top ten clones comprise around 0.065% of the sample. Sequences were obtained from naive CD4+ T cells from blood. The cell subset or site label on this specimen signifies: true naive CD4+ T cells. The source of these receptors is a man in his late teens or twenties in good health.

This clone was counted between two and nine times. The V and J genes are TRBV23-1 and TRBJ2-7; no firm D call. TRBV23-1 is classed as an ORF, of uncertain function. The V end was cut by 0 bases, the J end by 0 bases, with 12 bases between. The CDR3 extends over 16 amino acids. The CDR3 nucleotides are TGCGCCAGCAGTCAATCGTCTAGTCCCTACTCCTACGAGCAGTACTTC. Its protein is CASSQSSSPYSYEQYF.

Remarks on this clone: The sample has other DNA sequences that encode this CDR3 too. The CDR3 spells CSVEGGRGADTQYF. The CDR3 DNA reads as TGCAGCGTTGAGGGAGGTCGGGGGGCAGATACGCAGTATTTT. J is TRBJ2-3 and V is TRBV29-1; the match to TRBD2 covers 7 bases. Germline loops: CDR1 SQVTM, CDR2 ANQGSEA. With V trimmed by 3 bases and J by 4 bases, 7 bases remained unmatched. The CDR3 totals 14 residues.

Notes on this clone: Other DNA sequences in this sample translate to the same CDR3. The CDR3 nucleotides are TGTGCCAGCAGCGTTCAGGGCGATACGCAGTATTTT. Amino acids: CASSVQGDTQYF. This chain links TRBV9 with TRBJ2-3; D is possibly TRBD1 (5 bases). Trimming pared 2 bases from V and 6 bases from J, leaving 7 bases between. Germline V gene data show CDR1 as SGDLS and CDR2 as YYNGEE. The CDR3 is 12 residues long.

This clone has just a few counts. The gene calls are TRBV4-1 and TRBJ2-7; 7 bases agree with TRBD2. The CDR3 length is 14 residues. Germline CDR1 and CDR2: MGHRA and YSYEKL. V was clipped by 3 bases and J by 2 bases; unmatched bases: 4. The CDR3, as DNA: TGCGCCAGCAGCCATTCCGGGACTACCTACGAGCAGTACTTC. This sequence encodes CASSHSGTTYEQYF.

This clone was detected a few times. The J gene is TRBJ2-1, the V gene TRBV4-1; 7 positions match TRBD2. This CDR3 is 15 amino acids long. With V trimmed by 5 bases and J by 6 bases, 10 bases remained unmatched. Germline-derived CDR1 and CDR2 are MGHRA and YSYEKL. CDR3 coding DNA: TGCGCCAGCAGCAAGACTAGCTTCCTGGGCAATGAGCAGTTCTTC. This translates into CASSKTSFLGNEQFF.

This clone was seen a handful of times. Here the CDR3 DNA reads TGTGCCAGCAATCGGGGACAGGACACCGGGGAGCTGTTTTTT. Its protein is CASNRGQDTGELFF. This sequence joins TRBV28 and TRBJ2-2; TRBD1 agrees at 8 bases. Per the germline V gene, CDR1 is MDHEN and CDR2 is SYDVKM. The CDR3 has 14 residues. V gave up 7 bases and J gave up 3 bases; unmatched junction bases: 4.

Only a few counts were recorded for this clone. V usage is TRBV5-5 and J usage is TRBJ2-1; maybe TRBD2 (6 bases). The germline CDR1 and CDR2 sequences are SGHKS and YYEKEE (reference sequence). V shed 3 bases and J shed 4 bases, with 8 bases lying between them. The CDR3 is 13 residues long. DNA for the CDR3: TGTGCCAGCAGCTCGGGAGTATACAATGAGCAGTTCTTC. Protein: CASSSGVYNEQFF.

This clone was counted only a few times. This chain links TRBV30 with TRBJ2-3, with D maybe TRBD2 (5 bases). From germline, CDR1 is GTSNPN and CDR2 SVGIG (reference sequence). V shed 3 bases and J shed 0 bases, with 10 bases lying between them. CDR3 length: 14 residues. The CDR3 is CAWSSTISTDTQYF. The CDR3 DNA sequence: TGTGCCTGGAGCTCGACTATAAGCACAGATACGCAGTATTTT. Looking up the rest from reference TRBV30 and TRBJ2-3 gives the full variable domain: SQTIHQWPATLVQPVGSPLSLECTVEGTSNPNLYWYRQAAGRGLQLLFYSVGIGQISSEVPQNLSASRPQDRQFILSSKKLLLSDSGFYLCAWSSTISTDTQYFGPGTRLTVL.

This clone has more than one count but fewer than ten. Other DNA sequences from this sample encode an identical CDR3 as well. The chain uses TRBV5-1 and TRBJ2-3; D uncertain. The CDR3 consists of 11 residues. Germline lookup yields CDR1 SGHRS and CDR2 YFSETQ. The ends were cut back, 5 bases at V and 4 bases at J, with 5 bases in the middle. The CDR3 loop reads CASSFADTQYF. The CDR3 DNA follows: TGCGCCAGCAGTTTCGCAGATACGCAGTATTTT.

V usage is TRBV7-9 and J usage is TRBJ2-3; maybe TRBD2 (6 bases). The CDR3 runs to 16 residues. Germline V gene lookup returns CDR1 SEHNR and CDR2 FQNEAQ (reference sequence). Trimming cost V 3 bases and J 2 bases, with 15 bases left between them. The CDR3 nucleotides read TGTGCCAGCAGCTTTCTCAGCGGGTCCAACACAGATACGCAGTATTTT. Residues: CASSFLSGSNTDTQYF. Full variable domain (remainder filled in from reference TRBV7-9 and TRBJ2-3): DTGVSQNPRHKITKRGQNVTFRCDPISEHNRLYWYRQTLGQGPEFLTYFQNEAQLEKSRLLSDRFSAERPKGSFSTLEIQRTEQGDSAMYLCASSFLSGSNTDTQYFGPGTRLTVL.

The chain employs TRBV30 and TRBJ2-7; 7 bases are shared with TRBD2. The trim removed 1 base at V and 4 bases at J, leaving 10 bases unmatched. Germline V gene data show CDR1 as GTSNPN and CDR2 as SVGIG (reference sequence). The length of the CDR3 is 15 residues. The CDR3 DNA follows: TGTGCCTGGAGTGAGCCGGGAGGCCGGGGATACGAGCAGTACTTC. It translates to CAWSEPGGRGYEQYF.

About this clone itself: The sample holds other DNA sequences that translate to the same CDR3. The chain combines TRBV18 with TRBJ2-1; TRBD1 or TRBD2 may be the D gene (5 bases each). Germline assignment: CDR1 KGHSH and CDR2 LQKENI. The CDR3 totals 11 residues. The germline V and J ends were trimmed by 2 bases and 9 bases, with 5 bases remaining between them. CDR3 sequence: CASSPGGEQFF. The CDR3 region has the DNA TGTGCCAGCTCACCAGGGGGTGAGCAGTTCTTC.

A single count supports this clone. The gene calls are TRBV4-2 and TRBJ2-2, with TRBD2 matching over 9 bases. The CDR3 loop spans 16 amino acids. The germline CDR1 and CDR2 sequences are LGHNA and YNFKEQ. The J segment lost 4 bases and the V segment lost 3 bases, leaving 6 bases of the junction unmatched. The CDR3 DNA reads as TGTGCCAGCAGCCACATAGCGGGAGAGTCCACCGGGGAGCTGTTTTTT. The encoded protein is CASSHIAGESTGELFF.

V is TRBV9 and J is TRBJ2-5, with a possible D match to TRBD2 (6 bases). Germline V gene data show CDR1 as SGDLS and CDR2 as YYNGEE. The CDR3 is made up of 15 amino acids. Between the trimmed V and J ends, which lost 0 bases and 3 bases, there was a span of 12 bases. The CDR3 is CASSVGATREETQYF. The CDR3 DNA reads TGTGCCAGCAGCGTAGGGGCGACTAGAGAAGAGACCCAGTACTTC.

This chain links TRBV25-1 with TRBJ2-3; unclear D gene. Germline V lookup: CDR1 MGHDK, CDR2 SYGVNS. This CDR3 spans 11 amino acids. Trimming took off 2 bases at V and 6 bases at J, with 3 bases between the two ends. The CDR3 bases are TGTGCCAGCAGTGAACGGGATACGCAGTATTTT. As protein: CASSERDTQYF. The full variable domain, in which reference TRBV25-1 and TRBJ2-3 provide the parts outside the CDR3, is EADIYQTPRYLVIGTGKKITLECSQTMGHDKMYWYQQDPGMELHLIHYSYGVNSTEKGDLSSESTVSRIRTEHFPLTLESARPSHTSQYLCASSERDTQYFGPGTRLTVL.

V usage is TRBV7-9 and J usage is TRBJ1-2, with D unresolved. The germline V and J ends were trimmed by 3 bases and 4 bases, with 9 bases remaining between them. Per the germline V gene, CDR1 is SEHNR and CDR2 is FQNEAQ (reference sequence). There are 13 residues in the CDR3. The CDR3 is CASSLSPLYGYTF. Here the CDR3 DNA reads TGTGCCAGCAGCTTGTCCCCCCTCTATGGCTACACCTTC.

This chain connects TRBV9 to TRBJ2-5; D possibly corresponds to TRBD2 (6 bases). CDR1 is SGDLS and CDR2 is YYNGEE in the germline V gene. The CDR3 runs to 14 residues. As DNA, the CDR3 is TGTGCGAGTTCAAGGGCGGGGATTCAAGAGACCCAGTACTTC. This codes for CASSRAGIQETQYF.

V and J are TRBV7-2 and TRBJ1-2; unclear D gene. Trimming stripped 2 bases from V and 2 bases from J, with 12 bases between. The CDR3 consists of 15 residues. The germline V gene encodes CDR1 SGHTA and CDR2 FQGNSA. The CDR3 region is CASSLSHFNNYGYTF. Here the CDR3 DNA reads TGTGCCAGCAGCTTATCCCACTTCAACAACTATGGCTACACCTTC.

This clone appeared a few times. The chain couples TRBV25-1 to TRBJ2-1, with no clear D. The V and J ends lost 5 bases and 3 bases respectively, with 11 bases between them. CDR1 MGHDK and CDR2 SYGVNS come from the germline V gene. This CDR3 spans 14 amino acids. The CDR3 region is CASSPPSSYNEQFF. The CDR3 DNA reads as TGTGCCAGCAGTCCCCCTTCTAGCTACAATGAGCAGTTCTTC.

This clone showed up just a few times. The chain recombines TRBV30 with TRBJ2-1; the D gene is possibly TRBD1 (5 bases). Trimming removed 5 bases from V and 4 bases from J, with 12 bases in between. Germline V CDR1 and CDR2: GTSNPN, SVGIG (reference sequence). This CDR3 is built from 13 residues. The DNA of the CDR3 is TGTGCCTGGGTCGCTGGGGCGTACAATGAGCAGTTCTTC. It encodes CAWVAGAYNEQFF.

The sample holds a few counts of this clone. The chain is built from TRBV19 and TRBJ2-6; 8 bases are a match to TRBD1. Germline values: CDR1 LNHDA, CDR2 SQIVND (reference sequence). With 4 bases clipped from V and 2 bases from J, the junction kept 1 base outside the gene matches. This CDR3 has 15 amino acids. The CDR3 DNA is TGTGCCAGTAGTACACAGGGGGCTGGGGCCAACGTCCTGACTTTC. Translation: CASSTQGAGANVLTF.

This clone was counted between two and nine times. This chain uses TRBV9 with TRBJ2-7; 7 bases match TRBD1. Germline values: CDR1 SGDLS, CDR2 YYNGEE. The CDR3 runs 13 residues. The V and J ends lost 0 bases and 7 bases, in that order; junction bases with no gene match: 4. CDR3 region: CASSVATTGEQYF. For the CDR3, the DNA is TGTGCCAGCAGCGTAGCTACGACAGGGGAGCAGTACTTC.

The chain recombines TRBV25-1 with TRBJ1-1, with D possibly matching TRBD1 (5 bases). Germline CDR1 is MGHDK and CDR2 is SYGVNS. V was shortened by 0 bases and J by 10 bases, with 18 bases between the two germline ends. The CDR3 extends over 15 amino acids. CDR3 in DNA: TGTGCCAGCAGTGAATACGGCATACCGTTGGGGGTAGCTTTCTTT. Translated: CASSEYGIPLGVAFF.

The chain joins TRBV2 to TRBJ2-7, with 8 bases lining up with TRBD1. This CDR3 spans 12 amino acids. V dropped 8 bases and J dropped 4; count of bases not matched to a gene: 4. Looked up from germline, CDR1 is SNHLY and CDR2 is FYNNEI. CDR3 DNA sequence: TGTGCCAGCCAGGGACAGGCTTACGAGCAGTACTTC. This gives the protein CASQGQAYEQYF. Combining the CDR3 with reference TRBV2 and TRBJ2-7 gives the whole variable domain EPEVTQTPSHQVTQMGQEVILRCVPISNHLYFYWYRQILGQKVEFLVSFYNNEISEKSEIFDDQFSVERPDGSNFTLKIRSTKLEDSAMYFCASQGQAYEQYFGPGTRLTVT.

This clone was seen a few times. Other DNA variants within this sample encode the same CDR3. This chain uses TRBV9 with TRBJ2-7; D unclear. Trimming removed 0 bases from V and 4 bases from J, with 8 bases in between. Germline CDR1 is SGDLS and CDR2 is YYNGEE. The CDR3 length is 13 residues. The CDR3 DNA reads TGTGCCAGCAGCGTAGGAGGCTATTACGAGCAGTACTTC. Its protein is CASSVGGYYEQYF.

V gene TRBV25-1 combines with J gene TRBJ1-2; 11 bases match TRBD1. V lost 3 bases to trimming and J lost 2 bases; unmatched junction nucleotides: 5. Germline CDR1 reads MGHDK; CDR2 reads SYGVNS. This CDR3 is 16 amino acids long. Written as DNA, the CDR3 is TGTGCCAGCAGTGACCGGACAGGGGGCAAGAACTATGGCTACACCTTC. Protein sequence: CASSDRTGGKNYGYTF.

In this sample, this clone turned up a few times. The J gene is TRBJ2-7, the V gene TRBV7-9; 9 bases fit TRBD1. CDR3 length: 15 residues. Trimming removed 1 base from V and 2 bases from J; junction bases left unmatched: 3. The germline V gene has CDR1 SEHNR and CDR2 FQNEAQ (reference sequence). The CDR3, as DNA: TGTGCCAGCAGCTTAGTAGGACAGGGGCCCTACGAGCAGTACTTC. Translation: CASSLVGQGPYEQYF.

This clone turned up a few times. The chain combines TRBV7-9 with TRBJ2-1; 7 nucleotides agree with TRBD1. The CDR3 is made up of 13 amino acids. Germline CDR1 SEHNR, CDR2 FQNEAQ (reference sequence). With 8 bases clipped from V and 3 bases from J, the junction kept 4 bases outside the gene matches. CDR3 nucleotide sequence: TGTGCCAGCCTCCGGGACAGCTACAATGAGCAGTTCTTC. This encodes CASLRDSYNEQFF.

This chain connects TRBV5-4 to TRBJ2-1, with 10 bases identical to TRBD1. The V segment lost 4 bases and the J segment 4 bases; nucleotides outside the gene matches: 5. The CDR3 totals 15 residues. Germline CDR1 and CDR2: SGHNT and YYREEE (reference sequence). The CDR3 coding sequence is TGTGCCAGCAGCCCGCGGGACAGGGGTTACAATGAGCAGTTCTTC. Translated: CASSPRDRGYNEQFF.

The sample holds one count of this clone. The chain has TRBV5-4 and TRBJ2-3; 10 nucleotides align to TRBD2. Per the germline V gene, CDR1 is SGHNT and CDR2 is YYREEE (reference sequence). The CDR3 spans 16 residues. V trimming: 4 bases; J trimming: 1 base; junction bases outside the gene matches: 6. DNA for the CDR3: TGTGCCAGCAGCGCCTCCGGGACTAGCGGCACAGATACGCAGTATTTT. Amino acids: CASSASGTSGTDTQYF.

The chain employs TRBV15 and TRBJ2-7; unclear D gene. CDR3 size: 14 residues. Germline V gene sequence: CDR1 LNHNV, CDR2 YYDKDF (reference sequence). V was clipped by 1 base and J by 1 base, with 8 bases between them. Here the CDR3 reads CATSRGPGSYEQYF. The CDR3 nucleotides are TGTGCCACCAGCAGAGGCCCTGGTTCCTACGAGCAGTACTTC.

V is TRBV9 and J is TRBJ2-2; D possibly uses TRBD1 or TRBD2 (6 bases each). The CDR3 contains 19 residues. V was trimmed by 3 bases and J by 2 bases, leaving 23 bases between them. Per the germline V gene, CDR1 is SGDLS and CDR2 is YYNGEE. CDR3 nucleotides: TGTGCCAGCAGCGCCCGAGGGGGTGCGGGTAGCGGAAACACCGGGGAGCTGTTTTTT. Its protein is CASSARGGAGSGNTGELFF. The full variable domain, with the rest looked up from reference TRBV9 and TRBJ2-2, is DSGVTQTPKHLITATGQRVTLRCSPRSGDLSVYWYQQSLDQGLQFLIQYYNGEERAKGNILERFSAQQFPDLHSELNLSSLELGDSALYFCASSARGGAGSGNTGELFFGEGSRLTVL.